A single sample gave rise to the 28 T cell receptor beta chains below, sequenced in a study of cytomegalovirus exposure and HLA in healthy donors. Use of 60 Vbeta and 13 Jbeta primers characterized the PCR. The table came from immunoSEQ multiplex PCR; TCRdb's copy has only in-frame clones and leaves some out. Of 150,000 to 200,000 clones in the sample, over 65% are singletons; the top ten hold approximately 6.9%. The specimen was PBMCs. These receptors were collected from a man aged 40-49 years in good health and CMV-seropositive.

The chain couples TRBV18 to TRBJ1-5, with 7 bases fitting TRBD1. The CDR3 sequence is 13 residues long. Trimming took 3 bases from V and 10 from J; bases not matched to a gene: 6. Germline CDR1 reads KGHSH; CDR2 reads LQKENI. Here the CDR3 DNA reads TGTGCCAGCTCACCGGACAGGATCAATCCCCAGCATTTT. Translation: CASSPDRINPQHF.

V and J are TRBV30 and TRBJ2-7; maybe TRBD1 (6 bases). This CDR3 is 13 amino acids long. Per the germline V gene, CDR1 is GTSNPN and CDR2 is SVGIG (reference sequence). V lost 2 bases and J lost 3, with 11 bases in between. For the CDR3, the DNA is TGTGCCTGGAGTTCTGGACAGAGCTACGAGCAGTACTTC. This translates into CAWSSGQSYEQYF.

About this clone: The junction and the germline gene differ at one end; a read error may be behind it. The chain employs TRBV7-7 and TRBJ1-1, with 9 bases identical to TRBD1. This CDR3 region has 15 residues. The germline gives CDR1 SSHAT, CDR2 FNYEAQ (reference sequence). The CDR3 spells CASSSSGDRAFEAFF. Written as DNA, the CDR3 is TGTGCTAGCAGCTCCAGCGGGGACAGGGCCTTTGAAGCTTTCTTT.

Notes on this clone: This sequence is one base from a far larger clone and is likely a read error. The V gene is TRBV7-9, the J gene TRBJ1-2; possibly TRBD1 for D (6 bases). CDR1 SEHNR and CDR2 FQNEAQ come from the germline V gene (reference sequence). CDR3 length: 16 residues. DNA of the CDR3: TGTTCCAGCAACATGGGGGCTCAGATAGCTAACTATGGCTACACCTTC. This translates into CSSNMGAQIANYGYTF.

The CDR3 loop is CASSFDRAQYF. The CDR3 DNA reads as TGTGCCAGCAGCTTCGACAGGGCGCAGTATTTT. The chain couples TRBV5-6 to TRBJ2-3, with 7 bases that match TRBD1. J was trimmed by 10 bases and V by 2 bases; bases with no gene match: 1. The CDR3 is 11 amino acids. Germline lookup yields CDR1 SGHDT and CDR2 YYEEEE.

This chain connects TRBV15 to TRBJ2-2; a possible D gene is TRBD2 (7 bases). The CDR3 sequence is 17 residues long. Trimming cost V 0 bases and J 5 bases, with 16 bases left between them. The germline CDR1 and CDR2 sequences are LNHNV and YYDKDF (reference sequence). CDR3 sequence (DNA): TGTGCCACCAGCAGAGATGCAAGGGGGGGCGGGACCGGGGAGCTGTTTTTT. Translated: CATSRDARGGGTGELFF. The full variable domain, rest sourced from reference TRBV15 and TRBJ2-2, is DAMVIQNPRYQVTQFGKPVTLSCSQTLNHNVMYWYQQKSSQAPKLLFHYYDKDFNNEADTPDNFQSRRPNTSFCFLDIRSPGLGDTAMYLCATSRDARGGGTGELFFGEGSRLTVL.

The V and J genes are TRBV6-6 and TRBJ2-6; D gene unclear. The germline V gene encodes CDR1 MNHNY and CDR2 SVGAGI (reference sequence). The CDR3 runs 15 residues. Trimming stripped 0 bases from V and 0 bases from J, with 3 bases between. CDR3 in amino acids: CASSYSSSGANVLTF. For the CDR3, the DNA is TGTGCCAGCAGTTACTCGAGCTCTGGGGCCAACGTCCTGACTTTC.

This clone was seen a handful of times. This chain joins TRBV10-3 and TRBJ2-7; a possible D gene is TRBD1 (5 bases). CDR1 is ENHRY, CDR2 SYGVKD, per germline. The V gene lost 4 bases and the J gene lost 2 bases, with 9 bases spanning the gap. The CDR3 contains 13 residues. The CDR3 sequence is CAISGGGAYEQYF. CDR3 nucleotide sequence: TGTGCCATCAGTGGGGGCGGAGCCTACGAGCAGTACTTC.

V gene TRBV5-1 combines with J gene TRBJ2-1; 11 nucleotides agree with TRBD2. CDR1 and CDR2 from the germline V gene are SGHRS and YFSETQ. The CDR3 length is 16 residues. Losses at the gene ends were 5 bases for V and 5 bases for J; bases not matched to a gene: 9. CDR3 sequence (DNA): TGCGCCAGCAGTTCTGCTCCGGGACTAGCGGACAATGAGCAGTTCTTC. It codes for CASSSAPGLADNEQFF.

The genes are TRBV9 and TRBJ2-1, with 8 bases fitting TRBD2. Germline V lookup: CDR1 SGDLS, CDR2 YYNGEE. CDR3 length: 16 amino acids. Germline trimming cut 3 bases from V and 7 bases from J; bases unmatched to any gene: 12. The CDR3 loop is CASSESRSRGVNEQFF. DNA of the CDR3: TGTGCCAGCAGCGAGTCCCGTTCGCGGGGGGTAAATGAGCAGTTCTTC.

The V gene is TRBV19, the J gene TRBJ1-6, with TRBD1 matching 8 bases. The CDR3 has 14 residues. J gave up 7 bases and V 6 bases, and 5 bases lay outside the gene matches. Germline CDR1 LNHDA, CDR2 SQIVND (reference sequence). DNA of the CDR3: TGTGCCAGTAGATGGACAGGGAACAATTCACCCCTCCACTTT. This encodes CASRWTGNNSPLHF.

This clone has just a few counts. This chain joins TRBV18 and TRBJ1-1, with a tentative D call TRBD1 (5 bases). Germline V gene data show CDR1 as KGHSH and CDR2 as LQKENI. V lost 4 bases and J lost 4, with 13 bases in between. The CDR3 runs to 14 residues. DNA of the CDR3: TGTGCCAGCTCACTCGGGACGGGGGGCACTGAAGCTTTCTTT. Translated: CASSLGTGGTEAFF.

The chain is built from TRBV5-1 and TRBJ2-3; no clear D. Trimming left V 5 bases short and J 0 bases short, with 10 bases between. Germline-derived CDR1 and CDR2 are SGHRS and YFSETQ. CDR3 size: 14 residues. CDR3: CASSGEWSTDTQYF. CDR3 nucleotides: TGCGCCAGCAGTGGTGAGTGGAGCACAGATACGCAGTATTTT.

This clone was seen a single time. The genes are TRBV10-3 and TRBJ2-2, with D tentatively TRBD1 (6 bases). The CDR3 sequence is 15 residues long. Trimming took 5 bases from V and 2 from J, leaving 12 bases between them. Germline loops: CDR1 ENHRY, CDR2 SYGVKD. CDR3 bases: TGTGCCATCAGTCCAGACAGGACTAACACCGGGGAGCTGTTTTTT. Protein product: CAISPDRTNTGELFF.

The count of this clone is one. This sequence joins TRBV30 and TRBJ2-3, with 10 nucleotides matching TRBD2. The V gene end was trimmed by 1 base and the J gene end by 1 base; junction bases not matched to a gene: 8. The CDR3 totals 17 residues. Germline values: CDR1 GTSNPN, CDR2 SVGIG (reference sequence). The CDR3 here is CAWSAPGLAGGTDTQYF. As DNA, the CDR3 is TGTGCCTGGAGTGCCCCCGGGCTAGCGGGGGGCACAGATACGCAGTATTTT.

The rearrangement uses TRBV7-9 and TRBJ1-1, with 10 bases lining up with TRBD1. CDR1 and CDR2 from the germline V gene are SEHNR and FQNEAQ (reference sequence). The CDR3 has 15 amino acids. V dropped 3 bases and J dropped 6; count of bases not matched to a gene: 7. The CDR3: CASSFPGTGVAEAFF. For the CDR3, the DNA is TGTGCCAGCAGCTTCCCCGGGACAGGGGTTGCTGAAGCTTTCTTT. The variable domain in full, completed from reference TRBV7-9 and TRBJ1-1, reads DTGVSQNPRHKITKRGQNVTFRCDPISEHNRLYWYRQTLGQGPEFLTYFQNEAQLEKSRLLSDRFSAERPKGSFSTLEIQRTEQGDSAMYLCASSFPGTGVAEAFFGQGTRLTVV.

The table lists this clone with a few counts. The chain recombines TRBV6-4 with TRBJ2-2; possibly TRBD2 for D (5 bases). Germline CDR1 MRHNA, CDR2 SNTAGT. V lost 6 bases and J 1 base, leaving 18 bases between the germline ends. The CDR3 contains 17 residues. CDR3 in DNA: TGTGCCAGCAGCCGGACTTCGGGCGGAGTGAACACCGGGGAGCTGTTTTTT. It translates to CASSRTSGGVNTGELFF.

CDR3 protein: CASSPLAVDSYGYTF. The CDR3 DNA follows: TGTGCCAGCAGTCCCCTGGCGGTGGACAGCTATGGCTACACCTTC. The V gene is TRBV6-5, the J gene TRBJ1-2; D may be TRBD1 (6 bases). Germline V gives CDR1 MNHEY, CDR2 SVGAGI. The V and J ends lost 5 bases and 4 bases respectively, with 17 bases between them. This CDR3 is built from 15 residues.

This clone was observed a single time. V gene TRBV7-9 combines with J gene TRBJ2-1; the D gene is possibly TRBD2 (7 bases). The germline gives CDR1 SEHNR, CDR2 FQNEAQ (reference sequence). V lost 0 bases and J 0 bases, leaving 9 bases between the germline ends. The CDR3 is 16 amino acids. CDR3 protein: CASSLAGGRSYNEQFF. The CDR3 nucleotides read TGTGCCAGCAGCTTAGCGGGGGGGCGCTCCTACAATGAGCAGTTCTTC.

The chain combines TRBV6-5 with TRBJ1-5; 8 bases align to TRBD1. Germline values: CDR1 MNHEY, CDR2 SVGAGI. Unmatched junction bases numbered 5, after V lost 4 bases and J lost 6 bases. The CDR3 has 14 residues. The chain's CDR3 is CASSSQGAGQPQHF. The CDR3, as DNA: TGTGCCAGCAGTTCCCAGGGGGCAGGTCAGCCCCAGCATTTT.

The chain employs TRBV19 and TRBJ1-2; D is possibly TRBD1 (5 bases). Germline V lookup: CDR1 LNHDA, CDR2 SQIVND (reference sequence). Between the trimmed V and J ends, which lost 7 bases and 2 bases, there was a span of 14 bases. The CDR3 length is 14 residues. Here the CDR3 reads CASTPRGRNYGYTF. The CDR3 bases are TGTGCCAGTACCCCCCGGGGGAGAAACTATGGCTACACCTTC.

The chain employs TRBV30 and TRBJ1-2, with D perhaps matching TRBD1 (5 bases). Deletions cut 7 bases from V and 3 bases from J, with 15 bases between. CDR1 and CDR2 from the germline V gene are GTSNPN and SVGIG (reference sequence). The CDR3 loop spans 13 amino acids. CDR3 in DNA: TGTGCCTCCACGGGCAGGGCCGACTATGGCTACACCTTC. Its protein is CASTGRADYGYTF.

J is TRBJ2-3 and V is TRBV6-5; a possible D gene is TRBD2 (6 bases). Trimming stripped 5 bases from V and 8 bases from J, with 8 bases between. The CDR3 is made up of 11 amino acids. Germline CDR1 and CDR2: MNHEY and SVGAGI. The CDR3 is CASSLGGTQYF. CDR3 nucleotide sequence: TGTGCCAGCAGTCTGGGGGGTACGCAGTATTTT.

CDR3 protein: CASSLREMNTEAFF. CDR3 nucleotide sequence: TGTGCCAGCTCCCTGAGAGAAATGAACACTGAAGCTTTCTTT. The J gene is TRBJ1-1, the V gene TRBV7-8; D unclear. This CDR3 contains 14 residues. The ends were cut back, 8 bases at V and 0 bases at J, with 13 bases in the middle. Germline assignment: CDR1 SGHVS and CDR2 FQNEAQ.

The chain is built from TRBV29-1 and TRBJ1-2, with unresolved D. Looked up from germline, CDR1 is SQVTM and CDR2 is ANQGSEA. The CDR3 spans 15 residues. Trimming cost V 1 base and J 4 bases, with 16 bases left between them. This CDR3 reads CSVEGWNAGIYGYTF. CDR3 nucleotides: TGCAGCGTTGAAGGGTGGAATGCAGGTATCTATGGCTACACCTTC.

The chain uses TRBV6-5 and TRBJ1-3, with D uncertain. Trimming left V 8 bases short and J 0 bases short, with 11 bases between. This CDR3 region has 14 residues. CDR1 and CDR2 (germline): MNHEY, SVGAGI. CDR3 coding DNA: TGTGCCAGCGCGGGGAAAGGCTCTGGAAACACCATATATTTT. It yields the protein CASAGKGSGNTIYF.

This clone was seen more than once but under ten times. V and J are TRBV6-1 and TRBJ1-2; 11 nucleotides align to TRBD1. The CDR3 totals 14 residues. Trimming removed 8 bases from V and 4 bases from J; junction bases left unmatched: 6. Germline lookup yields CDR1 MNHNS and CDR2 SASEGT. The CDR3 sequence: CASGQGAGGYGYTF. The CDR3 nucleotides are TGTGCCAGCGGACAGGGGGCGGGAGGCTATGGCTACACCTTC.

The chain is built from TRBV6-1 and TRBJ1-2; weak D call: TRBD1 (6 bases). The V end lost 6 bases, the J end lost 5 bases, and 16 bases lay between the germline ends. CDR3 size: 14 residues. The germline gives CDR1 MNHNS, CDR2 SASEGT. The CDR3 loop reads CASRPSGTKYGYTF. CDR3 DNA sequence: TGTGCCAGCAGACCCTCCGGGACAAAATATGGCTACACCTTC.